This T cell receptor (beta chain) was obtained from a study of T cell repertoires in cytomegalovirus infection (dated by TCRdb to between 2018 and 2021). Describing the broader study: Because public TCR beta signatures pointed to carriage of CMV infection together with the matching HLA type, the HLA type of each donor mattered for the analysis.

The full study reports these points: The ex vivo response was dominated by HLA-C-restricted CMV-specific TCR beta clonotypes, which also provided the single most frequent clonotype in two of eight donors. Cumulative frequency of public TCR beta family members discriminated carriers of CMV infection plus the relevant HLA type in this cohort and an independent approximately 350-donor cohort.

This clonotype was found many times. Its target antigen remains unknown. Per-base qualities were not stored, and no clone one base away is much larger. The sequencer was an Illumina HiSeq 1500. The public reads were reprocessed in TCRdb via fastp at Q25 and MiXCR, keeping in-frame beta chains. Identical CDR3 proteins give one entry, which carries the most common genes and DNA. Here the sample has over 450,000 distinct CDR3 sequences; about 11% occur a single time. The top ten clones comprise 10% of the sample. Its CDR3 holds 16 amino acids, cysteine through phenylalanine. CDR3 DNA is the only sequence kept; it has 48 bases, read in frame from the first base. Sequences ENHRY (CDR1) and SYGVKD (CDR2) are obtained from the germline V gene. Trimming accounts for 6 bases at V and 2 bases at J, while the number of junction bases matched to no gene is 12.

The sequence was obtained from a human donor in good health (CMV status not recorded). Some clones in this sample may be carry-over from other donors' samples. The sequenced sample consisted of PBMCs. This chain is built from TRBV10-3 and TRBJ1-2; 7 bases in the junction line up with TRBD1. The CDR3 sequence is CAIRTGNRAPNYGYTF. The sequence in DNA is TGTGCCATCAGGACAGGGAATAGGGCACCCAACTATGGCTACACCTTC.